This T cell receptor (beta chain) is drawn from a study of blood T cells in healthy people across ages. Study-wide findings and caveats: Naive T cell percentage by flow cytometry tracked strongly with beta diversity.

This clonotype was recorded many times. Its antigen remains unknown. This CDR3 is built from 11 residues. Per the germline V gene, CDR1 is SGHRS and CDR2 is YFSETQ. Trimming removed 6 bases from V and 3 bases from J, with 7 bases in between. It was with a sample-barcoded 5' primer and a J-beta primer mix that a second PCR of about 6 to 12 cycles was run. Tags on each cDNA molecule came from a template-switch adaptor with 12 random nucleotides. No fewer than 3 million CDR3-containing paired-end reads came from each sample. One entry per CDR3 protein results from TCRdb running MiXCR on the 5' RACE reads. The profile shows about 630,000 distinct CDR3 sequences, 20% to 25% of them singletons.

The TCR sequence derives from a man between 65 and 79 years old in good health. Sequenced input: blood. V and J are TRBV5-1 and TRBJ2-7; weak D call: TRBD1 (6 bases). CDR3 sequence reads: CASTRGYEQYF. The CDR3 region has the DNA TGCGCCAGCACCAGGGGCTACGAGCAGTACTTC.